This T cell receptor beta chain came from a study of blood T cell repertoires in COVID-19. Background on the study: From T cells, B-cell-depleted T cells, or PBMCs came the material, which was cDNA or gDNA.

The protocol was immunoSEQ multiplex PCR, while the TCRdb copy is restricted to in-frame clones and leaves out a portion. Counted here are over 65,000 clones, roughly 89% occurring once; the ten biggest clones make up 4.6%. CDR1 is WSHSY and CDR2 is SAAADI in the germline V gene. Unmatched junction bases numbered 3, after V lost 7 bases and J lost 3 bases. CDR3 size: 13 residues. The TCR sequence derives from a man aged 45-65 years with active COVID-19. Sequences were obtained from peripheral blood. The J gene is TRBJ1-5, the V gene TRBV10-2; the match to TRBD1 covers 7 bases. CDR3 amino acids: CASTGTVNQPQHF. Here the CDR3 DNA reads TGCGCCAGCACCGGGACAGTCAATCAGCCCCAGCATTTT.